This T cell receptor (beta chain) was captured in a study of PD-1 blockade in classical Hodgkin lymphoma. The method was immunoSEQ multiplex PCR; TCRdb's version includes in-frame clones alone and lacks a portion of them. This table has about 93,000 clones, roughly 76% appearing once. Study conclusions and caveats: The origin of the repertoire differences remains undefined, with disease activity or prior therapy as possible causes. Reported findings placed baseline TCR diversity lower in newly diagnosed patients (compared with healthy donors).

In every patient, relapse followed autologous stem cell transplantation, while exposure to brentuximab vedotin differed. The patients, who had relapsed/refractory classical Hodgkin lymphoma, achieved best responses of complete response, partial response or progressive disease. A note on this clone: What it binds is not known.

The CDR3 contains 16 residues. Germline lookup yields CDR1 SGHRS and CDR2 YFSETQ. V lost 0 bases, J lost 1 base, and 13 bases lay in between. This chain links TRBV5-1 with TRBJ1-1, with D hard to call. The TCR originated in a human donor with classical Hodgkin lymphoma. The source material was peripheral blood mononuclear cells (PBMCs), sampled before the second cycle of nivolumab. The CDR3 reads CASSLVGSQQNTEAFF. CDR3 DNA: TGCGCCAGCAGCTTGGTGGGATCTCAACAGAACACTGAAGCTTTCTTT.